This T cell receptor (beta chain) stems from a study of blood T cell repertoires in COVID-19. Study-level information: The United States, Italy and Spain were the sources of the acute and convalescent COVID-19 samples.

This CDR3 is built from 15 residues. Germline loops: CDR1 MNHEY, CDR2 SVGAGI. The trim removed 5 bases at V and 6 bases at J, leaving 9 bases unmatched. The data were produced by immunoSEQ multiplex PCR, yet TCRdb's version contains in-frame clones alone and is incomplete. The repertoire holds roughly 180,000 clones, with under 90% as singletons. Self-reported history from a screening survey and questionnaire set each donor's cohort. The clonotype was recovered from a man aged 55 to 70 who had recovered from COVID-19. V and J are TRBV6-5 and TRBJ2-2, with 7 bases that match TRBD1. The sample taken for sequencing was PBMCs or T cells enriched from blood (not recorded which). This chain's CDR3 is CASSRTGQGPGELFF. The CDR3 coding sequence is TGTGCCAGCAGTAGGACAGGCCAAGGGCCCGGGGAGCTGTTTTTT.